The 19 T cell receptor beta chains below all came from one sample that was sequenced in a study of long-term antiretroviral therapy in people with HIV. Runs used v3.0 of the immunoSEQ assay and were done at survey level. Assay: immunoSEQ multiplex PCR; the TCRdb copy retains only in-frame clones and omits some. The sample holds tens of thousands of clones, around 81% seen once. The material was unsorted PBMCs, obtained 1.6 years after starting antiretroviral therapy. The origin of the receptors is a man aged 35-49 years with HIV.

The genes are TRBV19 and TRBJ2-5, with 9 bases fitting TRBD1. V was pared by 5 bases and J by 3 bases, with 4 bases of the junction left unmatched. The germline V gene has CDR1 LNHDA and CDR2 SQIVND (reference sequence). This CDR3 has 14 residues. In nucleotides, the CDR3 is TGTGCCAGTAGTCCCTGGACAGGGGAAGAGACCCAGTACTTC. This codes for CASSPWTGEETQYF.

The chain carries TRBV7-8 and TRBJ1-1, with D unclear. Germline CDR1 is SGHVS and CDR2 is FQNEAQ. The CDR3 has 15 residues. V lost 1 base and J 5 bases, leaving 14 bases between the germline ends. The CDR3: CASSLVWHSLTEAFF. The CDR3 DNA sequence: TGTGCCAGCAGCTTAGTCTGGCACAGTCTAACTGAAGCTTTCTTT.

V usage is TRBV29-1 and J usage is TRBJ2-7; 10 bases are shared with TRBD1. Germline loops: CDR1 SQVTM, CDR2 ANQGSEA. Trimming cost V 6 bases and J 4 bases; bases outside gene matches: 9. The CDR3 contains 14 residues. The CDR3 loop is CSVYGQGGPYEQYF. The CDR3 coding sequence is TGCAGCGTCTACGGACAGGGGGGTCCTTACGAGCAGTACTTC.

This rearrangement joins TRBV4-1 to TRBJ2-1; D gene uncertain. The CDR3 contains 12 residues. V lost 4 bases and J lost 7, with 8 bases in between. Per the germline V gene, CDR1 is MGHRA and CDR2 is YSYEKL. Here the CDR3 DNA reads TGCGCCAGCAGCCCCAAAGCAAATGAGCAGTTCTTC. Protein sequence: CASSPKANEQFF.

The chain has TRBV6-5 and TRBJ1-2; TRBD1 matches 8 bases. Trimming removed 0 bases from V and 4 bases from J; junction bases left unmatched: 7. Germline-derived CDR1 and CDR2 are MNHEY and SVGAGI. CDR3 length: 16 residues. Written as DNA, the CDR3 is TGTGCCAGCAGTTACTCAGGACAGGGTCCCCTCTATGGCTACACCTTC. Its protein product is CASSYSGQGPLYGYTF.

The V gene is TRBV15, the J gene TRBJ2-5; 7 nucleotides line up with TRBD2. With 3 bases clipped from V and 2 bases from J, the junction kept 6 bases outside the gene matches. CDR3 length equals 15 residues. Germline CDR1 is LNHNV and CDR2 is YYDKDF (reference sequence). The CDR3 DNA sequence: TGTGCCACCAGCAGTGTGAGTAGCGGGCAAGAGACCCAGTACTTC. Translated, it gives CATSSVSSGQETQYF.

The chain combines TRBV29-1 with TRBJ1-2, with no clear D. Trimming shortened V by 8 bases and J by 6 bases, and 4 bases separated the two germline ends. CDR1 and CDR2 (germline): SQVTM, ANQGSEA. The CDR3 is made up of 8 amino acids. DNA for the CDR3: TGCAGCCCCAATGGCTACACCTTC. It translates to CSPNGYTF.

The genes are TRBV4-1 and TRBJ1-1; D is undetermined. CDR3 size: 18 residues. Germline CDR1 MGHRA, CDR2 YSYEKL. V was pared by 0 bases and J by 0 bases, with 17 bases between. The chain's CDR3 is CASSQDLFSGVMNTEAFF. DNA for the CDR3: TGCGCCAGCAGCCAAGATCTATTTTCCGGGGTCATGAACACTGAAGCTTTCTTT.

This rearrangement joins TRBV7-8 to TRBJ1-6; D is ambiguous. The CDR3 extends over 14 amino acids. Germline values: CDR1 SGHVS, CDR2 FQNEAQ. V was clipped by 3 bases and J by 9 bases, with 12 bases between them. CDR3 sequence (DNA): TGTGCCAGCAGCTTCGCCCCGTTTAGTTCACCCCTCCACTTT. Its translation: CASSFAPFSSPLHF.

This chain connects TRBV29-1 to TRBJ2-5, with D uncertain. Germline CDR1 and CDR2: SQVTM and ANQGSEA. The length of the CDR3 is 15 residues. Trimming took off 1 base at V and 1 base at J, with 13 bases between the two ends. The CDR3 protein is CSVEGPVPFQETQYF. The DNA of the CDR3 is TGCAGCGTTGAAGGGCCGGTCCCCTTCCAAGAGACCCAGTACTTC.

The J gene is TRBJ2-2, the V gene TRBV5-4, with a tentative D call TRBD1 (5 bases). V lost 6 bases, J lost 7 bases, and 16 bases lay in between. Germline CDR1 SGHNT, CDR2 YYREEE (reference sequence). CDR3 length: 14 amino acids. CDR3 loop: CASTDIHRGGELFF. CDR3 sequence (DNA): TGTGCCAGCACGGATATTCATAGGGGCGGGGAGCTGTTTTTT.

This chain connects TRBV6-5 to TRBJ2-7; D is possibly TRBD1 (6 bases). CDR1 MNHEY and CDR2 SVGAGI come from the germline V gene. The CDR3 has 14 amino acids. With 5 bases removed from V and 5 bases from J, the gap between germline ends came to 16 bases. In DNA, the CDR3 is TGTGCCAGCAGTCCAAGGCTACAGGGCCACGAGCAGTACTTC. It translates to CASSPRLQGHEQYF.

This clone showed up just a few times. The rearrangement joins TRBV10-3 to TRBJ2-2, with D possibly TRBD1 on 6 matching bases. This CDR3 is 14 amino acids long. Trimming stripped 8 bases from V and 0 bases from J, with 10 bases between. Germline CDR1 and CDR2: ENHRY and SYGVKD. The CDR3 loop reads CAIGGHSNTGELFF. The CDR3 DNA is TGTGCCATCGGGGGACACTCGAACACCGGGGAGCTGTTTTTT.

V is TRBV18 and J is TRBJ1-1; 9 bases match TRBD1. The length of the CDR3 is 14 residues. The trim removed 3 bases at V and 9 bases at J, leaving 8 bases unmatched. Germline CDR1 is KGHSH and CDR2 is LQKENI. CDR3 sequence: CASSPGTGLLKAFF. DNA for the CDR3: TGTGCCAGCTCACCCGGGACAGGGCTTCTAAAAGCTTTCTTT.

In its sample, this clone was seen a few times. V gene TRBV30 combines with J gene TRBJ2-7; possibly TRBD2 for D (5 bases). Deletions cut 4 bases from V and 0 bases from J, with 10 bases between. Per the germline V gene, CDR1 is GTSNPN and CDR2 is SVGIG (reference sequence). This CDR3 is 13 amino acids long. The CDR3, as DNA: TGTGCCTGGACTACTGGGAGCTCCTACGAGCAGTACTTC. Protein sequence: CAWTTGSSYEQYF.

The chain joins TRBV11-2 to TRBJ1-1, with D perhaps matching TRBD1 (5 bases). The germline gives CDR1 SGHAT, CDR2 FQNNGV. Trimming cost V 5 bases and J 11 bases, with 12 bases left between them. The CDR3 is 11 amino acids. In nucleotides, the CDR3 is TGTGCCAGCAGCGGGGCCGATTACGCTTTCTTT. Translating it yields CASSGADYAFF.

The rearrangement uses TRBV6-1 and TRBJ1-6; maybe TRBD1 (5 bases). The CDR3 is 16 residues long. Trimming removed 3 bases from V and 3 bases from J, with 12 bases in between. The germline V gene has CDR1 MNHNS and CDR2 SASEGT. This chain's CDR3 is CASSELLQGYNSPLHF. DNA for the CDR3: TGTGCCAGCAGTGAGTTGCTCCAGGGCTATAATTCACCCCTCCACTTT.

The V and J genes are TRBV5-1 and TRBJ2-7; D may correspond to TRBD1 or TRBD2 (5 bases each). In germline, CDR1 is SGHRS, CDR2 YFSETQ. The CDR3 is 13 residues long. The germline V and J ends were trimmed by 0 bases and 3 bases, with 7 bases remaining between them. This CDR3 reads CASSLVGVYEQYF. The CDR3 region has the DNA TGCGCCAGCAGCTTGGTGGGGGTCTACGAGCAGTACTTC.

The J gene is TRBJ2-5, the V gene TRBV7-9, with 8 nucleotides matching TRBD2. The CDR3 sequence is 13 residues long. V lost 3 bases and J lost 4; bases outside the gene matches: 1. Germline V gene data show CDR1 as SEHNR and CDR2 as FQNEAQ (reference sequence). The CDR3 region is CASSFAGGETQYF. CDR3 nucleotides: TGTGCCAGCAGCTTTGCGGGAGGAGAGACCCAGTACTTC.